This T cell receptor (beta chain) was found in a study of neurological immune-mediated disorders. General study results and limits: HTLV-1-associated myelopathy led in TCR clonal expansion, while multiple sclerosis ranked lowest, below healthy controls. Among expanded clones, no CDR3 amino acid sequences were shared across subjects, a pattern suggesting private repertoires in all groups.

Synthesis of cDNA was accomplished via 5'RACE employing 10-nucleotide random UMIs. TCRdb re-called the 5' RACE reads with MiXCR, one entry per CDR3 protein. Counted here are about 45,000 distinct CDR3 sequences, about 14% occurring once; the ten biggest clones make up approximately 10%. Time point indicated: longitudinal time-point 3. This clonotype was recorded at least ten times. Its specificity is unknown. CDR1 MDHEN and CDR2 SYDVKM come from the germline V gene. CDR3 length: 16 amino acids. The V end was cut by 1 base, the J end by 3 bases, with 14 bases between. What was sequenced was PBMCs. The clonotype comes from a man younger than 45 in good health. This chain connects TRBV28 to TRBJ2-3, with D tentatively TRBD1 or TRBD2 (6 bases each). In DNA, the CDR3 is TGTGCCAGCAGTTTATCCGGGAGAGGGGGAACAGATACGCAGTATTTT. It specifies CASSLSGRGGTDTQYF.